This T cell receptor beta chain was observed in a study of T cell repertoires in cytomegalovirus infection. Study details: The authors used CMV epitopes that were HLA-C-restricted (recently identified) and HLA-B-restricted (well studied). It can be stated that public TCR beta signatures indicated CMV infection as well as a matching HLA type.

Study-wide results and limits: There were HLA-C-restricted CMV-specific TCR beta clonotypes dominating the ex vivo response.

Using its own MiXCR run on the reads, TCRdb lists one record per CDR3 protein. This table has approximately 340,000 distinct CDR3 sequences, 29% appearing once. This clonotype occurred a few times. As yet, its antigen is unknown. Germline V lookup: CDR1 SQVTM, CDR2 ANQGSEA. This CDR3 has 14 amino acids. V dropped 5 bases and J dropped 0 bases, with 13 bases sitting between them. This rearrangement joins TRBV29-1 to TRBJ1-2; no reliable D call. Sequencing was performed on cultured PBMCs, taken from culture after CMV antigen stimulation. The TCR originated in a human donor in good health (CMV status not recorded). Some clones in this sample may be carry-over from other donors' samples. The CDR3 coding sequence is TGCAGCGTTTCCCGTAGGACGGCTAACTATGGCTACACCTTC. It encodes CSVSRRTANYGYTF.